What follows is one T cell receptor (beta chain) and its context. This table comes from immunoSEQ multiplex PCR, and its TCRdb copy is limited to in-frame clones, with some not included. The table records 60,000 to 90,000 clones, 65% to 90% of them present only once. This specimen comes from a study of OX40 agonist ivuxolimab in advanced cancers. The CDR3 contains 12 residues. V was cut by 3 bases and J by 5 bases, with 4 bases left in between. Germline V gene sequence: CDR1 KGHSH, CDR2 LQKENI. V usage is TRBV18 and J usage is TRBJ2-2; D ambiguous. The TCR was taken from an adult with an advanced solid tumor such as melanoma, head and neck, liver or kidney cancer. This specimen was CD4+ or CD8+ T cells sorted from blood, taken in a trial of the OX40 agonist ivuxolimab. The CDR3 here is CASSPTTGELFF. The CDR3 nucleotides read TGTGCCAGCTCACCGACGACCGGGGAGCTGTTTTTT.